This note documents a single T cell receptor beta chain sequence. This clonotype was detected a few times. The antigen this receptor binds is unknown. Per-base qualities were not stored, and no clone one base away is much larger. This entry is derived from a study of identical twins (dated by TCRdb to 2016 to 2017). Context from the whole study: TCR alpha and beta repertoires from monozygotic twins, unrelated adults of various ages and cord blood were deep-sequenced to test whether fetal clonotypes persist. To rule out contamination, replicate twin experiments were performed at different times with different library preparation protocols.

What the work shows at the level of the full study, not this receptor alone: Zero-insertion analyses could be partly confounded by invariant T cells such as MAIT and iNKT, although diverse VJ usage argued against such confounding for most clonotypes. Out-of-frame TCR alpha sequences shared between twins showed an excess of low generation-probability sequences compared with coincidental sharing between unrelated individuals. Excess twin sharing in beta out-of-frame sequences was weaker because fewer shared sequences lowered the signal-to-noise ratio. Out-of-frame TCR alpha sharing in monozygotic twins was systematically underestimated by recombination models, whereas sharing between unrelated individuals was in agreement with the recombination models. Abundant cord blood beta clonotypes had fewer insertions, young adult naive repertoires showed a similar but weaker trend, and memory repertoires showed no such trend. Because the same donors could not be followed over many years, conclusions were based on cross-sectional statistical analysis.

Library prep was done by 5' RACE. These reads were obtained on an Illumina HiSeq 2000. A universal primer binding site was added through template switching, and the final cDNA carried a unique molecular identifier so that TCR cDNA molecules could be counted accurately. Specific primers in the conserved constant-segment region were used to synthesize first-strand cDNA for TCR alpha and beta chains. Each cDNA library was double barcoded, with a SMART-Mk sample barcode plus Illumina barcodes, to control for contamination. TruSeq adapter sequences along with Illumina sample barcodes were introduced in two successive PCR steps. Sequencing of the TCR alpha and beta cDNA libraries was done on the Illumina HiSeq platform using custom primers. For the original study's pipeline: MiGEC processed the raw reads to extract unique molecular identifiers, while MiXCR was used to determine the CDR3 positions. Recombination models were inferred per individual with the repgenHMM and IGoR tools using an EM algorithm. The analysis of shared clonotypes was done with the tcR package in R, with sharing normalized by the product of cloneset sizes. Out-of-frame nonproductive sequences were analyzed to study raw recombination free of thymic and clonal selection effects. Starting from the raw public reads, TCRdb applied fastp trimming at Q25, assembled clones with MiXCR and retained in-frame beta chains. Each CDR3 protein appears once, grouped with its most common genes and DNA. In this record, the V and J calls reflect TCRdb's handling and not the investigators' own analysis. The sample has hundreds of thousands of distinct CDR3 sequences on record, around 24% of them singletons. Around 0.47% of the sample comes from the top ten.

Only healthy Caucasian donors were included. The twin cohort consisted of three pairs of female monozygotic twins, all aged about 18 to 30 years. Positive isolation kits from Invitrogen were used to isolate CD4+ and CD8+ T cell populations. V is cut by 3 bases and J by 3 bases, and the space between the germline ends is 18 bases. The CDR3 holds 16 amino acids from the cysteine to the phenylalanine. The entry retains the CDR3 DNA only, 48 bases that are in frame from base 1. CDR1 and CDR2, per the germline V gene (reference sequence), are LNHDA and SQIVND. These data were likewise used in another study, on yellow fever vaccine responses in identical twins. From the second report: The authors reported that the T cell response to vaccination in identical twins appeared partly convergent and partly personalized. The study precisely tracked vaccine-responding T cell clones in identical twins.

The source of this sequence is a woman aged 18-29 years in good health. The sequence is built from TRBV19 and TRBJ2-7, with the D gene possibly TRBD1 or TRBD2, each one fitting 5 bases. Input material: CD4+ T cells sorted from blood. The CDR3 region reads CASSIPATGGVYEQYF. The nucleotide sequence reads TGTGCCAGTAGTATCCCCGCGACTGGGGGAGTCTACGAGCAGTACTTC.